This TCR beta chain derives from a study of blood T cell repertoires in COVID-19. TCRdb's table, derived via immunoSEQ multiplex PCR, lists solely in-frame clones and lacks some. The repertoire has a few hundred thousand clones, roughly nine tenths of them found once; the top ten carry around 4.6%. There are 18 residues in the CDR3. V gave up 3 bases and J gave up 5 bases; unmatched junction bases: 18. Germline CDR1 is MNHEY and CDR2 is SMNVEV (reference sequence). Sequencing was performed on peripheral blood. The V call is TRBV27, the J call TRBJ2-5; 7 positions agree with TRBD2. The sequence was obtained from a woman in her forties who had recovered from COVID-19. For the CDR3, the DNA is TGTGCCAGCAGTTTTATGCGGGCGGGAGACCTGGTAGGGGAGACCCAGTACTTC. It encodes CASSFMRAGDLVGETQYF.